This T cell receptor beta chain was sequenced for a study of cytomegalovirus exposure and HLA in healthy donors. Broader study findings: Presence/absence analyses treated sequencing depth as roughly uniform across donors. At a 0.05 false discovery rate, a later analysis found about 17,000 TCR beta sequences to be associated with HLA alleles.

Both 60 Vbeta primers and 13 Jbeta primers went into the PCR. The assay was immunoSEQ multiplex PCR, and TCRdb's table has in-frame clones only and misses some. The table records 160,000 or so clones, 70% to 85% of them present only once. The CDR3 covers 16 residues. V gave up 4 bases and J gave up 3 bases, with 18 bases separating them. Per the germline V gene, CDR1 is KGHSH and CDR2 is LQKENI. Turning to this clone: Its specificity is not known.

The chain uses TRBV18 and TRBJ1-1; possibly TRBD1 for D (5 bases). The sample was PBMCs. This clonotype was sampled from a man aged 35 to 55 in good health and CMV-seronegative. The CDR3 DNA sequence: TGTGCCAGCTCACAAATCGTAGCGGGGGGGGACACTGAAGCTTTCTTT. It encodes CASSQIVAGGDTEAFF.